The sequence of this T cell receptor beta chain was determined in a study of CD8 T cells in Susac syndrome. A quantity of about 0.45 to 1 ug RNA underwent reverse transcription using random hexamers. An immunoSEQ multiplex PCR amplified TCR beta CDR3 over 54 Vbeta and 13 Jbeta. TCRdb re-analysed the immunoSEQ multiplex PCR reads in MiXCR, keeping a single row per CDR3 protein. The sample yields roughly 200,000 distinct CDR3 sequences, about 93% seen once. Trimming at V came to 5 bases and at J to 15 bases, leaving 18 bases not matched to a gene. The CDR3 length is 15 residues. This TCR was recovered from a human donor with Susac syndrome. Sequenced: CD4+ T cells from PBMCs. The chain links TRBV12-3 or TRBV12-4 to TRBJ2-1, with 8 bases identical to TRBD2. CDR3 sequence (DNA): TGTGCCAGCAGTCCTGGCCCAGGTGTGCGGGGGGTTCTGTTCTTC. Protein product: CASSPGPGVRGVLFF.